Shown below are 13 T cell receptor beta chains from a single sample sequenced in a study of glioma-infiltrating T cells. Amplification of TCR alpha and beta CDR3 regions from RNA used iRepertoire nested multiplex PCR. TCRdb processed the multiplex PCR reads anew with MiXCR; each CDR3 protein has one entry. The repertoire includes around 130,000 distinct CDR3 sequences, around 25% of them detected once, and about a quarter sits in the top ten. The sample taken for sequencing was glioma tissue, nonneoplastic brain tissue, or PBMCs (not recorded which). The receptor set was obtained from a human donor with low-grade glioma or glioblastoma, undergoing nonglioma brain surgery, or in good health (not recorded which).

This clonotype was detected a few times. V gene TRBV20-1 combines with J gene TRBJ2-3; 13 nucleotides line up with TRBD2. V lost 5 bases, J lost 2 bases, and 7 bases stayed unmatched. The CDR3 length is 16 residues. Germline V gives CDR1 DFQATT, CDR2 SNEGSKA (reference sequence). The CDR3 loop is CSAPGLAGADTDTQYF. DNA of the CDR3: TGCAGTGCTCCTGGACTAGCGGGGGCCGACACAGATACGCAGTATTTT.

With respect to this clonotype: It may be a read error: a sequence one base away is much more abundant. This chain links TRBV27 with TRBJ2-1, with D maybe TRBD2 (6 bases). Per the germline V gene, CDR1 is MNHEY and CDR2 is SMNVEV (reference sequence). CDR3 size: 14 residues. The CDR3 spells CAGSPGLPTDEQFF. The DNA for the CDR3 is TGTGCCGGCAGTCCGGGACTCCCCACAGATGAGCAGTTCTTC.

The J gene is TRBJ1-1, the V gene TRBV12-3 or TRBV12-4; the D gene is possibly TRBD1 (5 bases). The V end was cut by 5 bases, the J end by 4 bases, with 14 bases between. The CDR3 is 14 residues long. Here the CDR3 reads CASSPTAGRTEAFF. The CDR3, as DNA: TGTGCCAGCAGTCCCACGGCGGGACGCACTGAAGCTTTCTTT.

Details on this clonotype: At one of its ends the junction is not consistent with the germline gene, which may arise from a read error. The chain recombines TRBV6-2 or TRBV6-3 with TRBJ1-6; D is unresolved. The CDR3 contains 14 residues. Germline V lookup: CDR1 MNHEY, CDR2 SVGEGT. The CDR3 loop reads CAISESIRDSPLHF. CDR3 coding DNA: TGTGCCATCAGTGAGTCGATCCGAGATTCACCCCTCCACTTT.

This sequence joins TRBV9 and TRBJ1-1; 9 bases are a match to TRBD1. This CDR3 spans 18 amino acids. Germline V CDR1 and CDR2: SGDLS, YYNGEE. With 0 bases clipped from V and 1 base from J, the junction kept 10 bases outside the gene matches. CDR3 loop: CASSVATPGTGKNTEAFF. CDR3 DNA sequence: TGTGCCAGCAGCGTAGCTACCCCCGGGACAGGGAAGAACACTGAAGCTTTCTTT.

The sample holds a few counts of this clonotype. The chain uses TRBV20-1 and TRBJ2-7; TRBD2 might be the D (5 bases). The CDR3 loop spans 12 amino acids. In germline, CDR1 is DFQATT, CDR2 SNEGSKA (reference sequence). V dropped 0 bases and J dropped 6 bases, with 9 bases sitting between them. This CDR3 reads CSAREGAGEQYV. DNA of the CDR3: TGCAGTGCTAGAGAGGGAGCCGGCGAGCAGTACGTC.

The table lists this clonotype with many counts. The chain is built from TRBV20-1 and TRBJ2-3; TRBD2 matches at 9 bases. The V gene's germline CDR1 is DFQATT and CDR2 SNEGSKA (reference sequence). V shed 0 bases, J shed 8 bases, and the junction held 9 bases outside the gene matches. The CDR3 extends over 15 amino acids. The CDR3 loop is CSARDQIAGALTQYF. The CDR3, as DNA: TGCAGTGCTAGAGATCAGATAGCGGGGGCCCTTACGCAGTATTTT.

This clonotype occurred a few times. The genes are TRBV7-9 and TRBJ2-1; a possible D gene is TRBD2 (5 bases). Trimming pared 4 bases from V and 3 bases from J, leaving 10 bases between. This CDR3 has 14 residues. Germline CDR1 and CDR2: SEHNR and FQNEAQ (reference sequence). CDR3 sequence reads: CASSSGVNYNEQFF. The CDR3 DNA reads as TGTGCCAGCAGCTCCGGGGTTAACTACAATGAGCAGTTCTTC. Looking up the rest from reference TRBV7-9 and TRBJ2-1 gives the full variable domain: DTGVSQNPRHKITKRGQNVTFRCDPISEHNRLYWYRQTLGQGPEFLTYFQNEAQLEKSRLLSDRFSAERPKGSFSTLEIQRTEQGDSAMYLCASSSGVNYNEQFFGPGTRLTVL.

This clonotype was recorded many times. The J gene is TRBJ2-3, the V gene TRBV6-1; either TRBD1 or TRBD2 may supply D (5 bases each). The V end was cut by 6 bases, the J end by 0 bases, with 7 bases between. Germline CDR1 is MNHNS and CDR2 is SASEGT. The CDR3 covers 13 residues. CDR3: CASRGVSTDTQYF. The CDR3 DNA follows: TGTGCCAGCAGGGGGGTAAGCACAGATACGCAGTATTTT.

The table lists this clonotype with a few counts. This chain uses TRBV4-1 with TRBJ2-1; 9 nucleotides align to TRBD1. Germline CDR1 reads MGHRA; CDR2 reads YSYEKL. The CDR3 consists of 15 residues. V shed 1 base, J shed 4 bases, and the junction held 2 bases outside the gene matches. Written as DNA, the CDR3 is TGCGCCAGCAGCCAAGCGGGACAGGGATACAATGAGCAGTTCTTC. The encoded protein is CASSQAGQGYNEQFF.

This clonotype was found a few times. The chain recombines TRBV7-2 with TRBJ2-3; TRBD2 aligns across 11 bases. The J segment lost 2 bases and the V segment lost 4 bases, leaving 11 bases of the junction unmatched. CDR1 and CDR2 (germline): SGHTA, FQGNSA. This CDR3 region has 18 residues. The CDR3 here is CASSYDLASGGSTDTQYF. CDR3 DNA: TGTGCCAGCAGCTACGACTTAGCTAGCGGGGGGTCCACAGATACGCAGTATTTT.

This clonotype was seen a few times. The V gene is TRBV12-3 or TRBV12-4, the J gene TRBJ1-2; the match to TRBD1 covers 7 bases. V lost 4 bases to trimming and J lost 2 bases; unmatched junction nucleotides: 7. The CDR3 extends over 15 amino acids. Written as DNA, the CDR3 is TGTGCCAGCAGTTCCCCGGGGACAGACAACTATGGCTACACCTTC. Encoded protein: CASSSPGTDNYGYTF.

CDR3 coding DNA: TGTGCCAGCAGTTTATTGGTTACAGGGATCGATGAGCAGTTCTTC. This translates into CASSLLVTGIDEQFF. The chain joins TRBV12-3 or TRBV12-4 to TRBJ2-1, with D possibly matching TRBD1 (6 bases). The germline V and J ends were trimmed by 2 bases and 8 bases, with 16 bases remaining between them. The CDR3 is 15 residues long.